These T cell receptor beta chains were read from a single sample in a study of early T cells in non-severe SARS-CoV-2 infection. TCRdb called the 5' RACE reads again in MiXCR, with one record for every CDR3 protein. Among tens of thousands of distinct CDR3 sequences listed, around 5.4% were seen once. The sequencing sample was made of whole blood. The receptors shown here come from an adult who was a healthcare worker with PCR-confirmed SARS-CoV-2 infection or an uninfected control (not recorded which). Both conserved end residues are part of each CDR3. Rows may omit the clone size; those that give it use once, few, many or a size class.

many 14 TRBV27 CASSPRAGPYEQYF
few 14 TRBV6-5 CASSGTTNTGELFF
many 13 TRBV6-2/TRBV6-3 CASSFGVSYEQYF
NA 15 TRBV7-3 CASSLNPVSNYGYTF
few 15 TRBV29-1 CSVADLRGAGNEQFF
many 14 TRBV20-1 CSAPGAGSNQPQHF
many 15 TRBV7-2 CASSFARGAGETQYF
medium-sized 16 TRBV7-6 CASSPTHGQLTDTQYF
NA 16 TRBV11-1 CASSLRLAGNTGELFF
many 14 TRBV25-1 CASRQSGGRETQYF
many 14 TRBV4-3 CASSQAAGVSEQYF
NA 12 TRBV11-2 CASSPLASEQFF
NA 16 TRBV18 CASSPTGAYSNQPQHF
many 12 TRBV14 CASSQVRGEQFF
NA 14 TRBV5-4 CASSLTGGASEQYF
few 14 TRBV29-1 CSVEGTGGLGEQYF
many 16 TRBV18 CASSPPGLAGSYEQYF
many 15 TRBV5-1 CASSLSGGAIDTQYF
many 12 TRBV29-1 CSVVKSGETQYF
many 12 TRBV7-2 CASSLGPQPQHF
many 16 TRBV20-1 CSAPTSGGASPGSCFF
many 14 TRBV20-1 CSARVGQGWTEAFF
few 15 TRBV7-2 CASSTTSGIEDTQYF
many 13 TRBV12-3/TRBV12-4 CASSLGVGNTIYF
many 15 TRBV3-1 CASSQVPGTGGGQFF
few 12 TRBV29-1 CSVLTTAYEQYF
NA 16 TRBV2 CASSRLAGAYTDTQYF
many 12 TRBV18 CASSRRLDEQFF
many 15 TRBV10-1 CASSEEGSPGNTIYF
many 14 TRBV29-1 CSASGQPVGYGYTF
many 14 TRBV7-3 CASSSGRRTGELFF
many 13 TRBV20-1 CSRRASGTDTQYF
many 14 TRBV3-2 CASRLRDRNTEAFF
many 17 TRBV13 CASSLAGAGSAKNIQYF
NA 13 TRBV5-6 CASSLWGRNEQFF
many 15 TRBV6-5 CASSKQTSGNNEQFF
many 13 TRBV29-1 CSVAPGFQETQYF
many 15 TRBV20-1 CSASGDGEANEKLFF
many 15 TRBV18 CASSPSYTLNTEAFF
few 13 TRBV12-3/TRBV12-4 CASSLRGGETQYF
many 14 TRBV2 CASRAGHQDNEQFF
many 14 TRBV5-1 CASSTGEGVETQYF
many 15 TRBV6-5 CASSYSDRAGYGYTF
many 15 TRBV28 CASSLSAGWDNEQFF
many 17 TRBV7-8 CASSLRLAGLGSGELFF